These T cell receptor beta chains were read from a single sample in a study of blood T cells in healthy people across ages. TCRdb independently ran MiXCR on the 5' RACE reads; one entry per CDR3 protein. The sample contains approximately 800,000 distinct CDR3 sequences, around half of which appear only once. Sample: blood. Source of these receptors: an elderly man in good health. Both conserved end residues are part of each CDR3. The D gene is left open where the match is weak. Expanded clones are given a class, and other clones once, few, many or no size at all.

d_gene	v_gene	j_gene	abundance	CDR3nt	CDR3aa
.	TRBV4-3	TRBJ1-1	once	TGCGCCAGCAGCCAAGGACACAGGGATTTGGCCACTGAAGCTTTCTTT	CASSQGHRDLATEAFF
TRBD2	TRBV20-1	TRBJ2-3	.	TGCAGTGCTACAAGATCACTAGCGGGGGTTGATACGCAGTATTTT	CSATRSLAGVDTQYF
.	TRBV7-9	TRBJ2-5	.	TGTGCCAGCAGCTTAAAAACAAGCAGTGCGTTGGAAGAGCAGTACTTC	CASSLKTSSALEEQYF
TRBD1	TRBV7-2	TRBJ1-2	many	TGTGCCAGCAGCCCCGGGACAGAGGATGGCTACACCTTC	CASSPGTEDGYTF
TRBD2	TRBV12-3/TRBV12-4	TRBJ2-1	.	TGTGCCAGCAGTATAGGACTAGCGGGAGGAAACAATGAGCAGTTCTTC	CASSIGLAGGNNEQFF
TRBD1	TRBV20-1	TRBJ2-1	many	TGCAGTGCCCCGGGACAGGGGATGTATGAGCAGTTCTTC	CSAPGQGMYEQFF
.	TRBV29-1	TRBJ2-7	.	TGCAGCGGTGCCCAACGGGGCGAGCAGTACTTC	CSGAQRGEQYF
TRBD2	TRBV2	TRBJ2-3	.	TGTGCCAGCAGTGAGATTAGCGGGAGGCTTACAGATACGCAGTATTTT	CASSEISGRLTDTQYF
.	TRBV7-9	TRBJ1-2	.	TGTGCCAGCAGCTCGGACATATCTGGCTACACCTTC	CASSSDISGYTF
TRBD1	TRBV7-9	TRBJ2-1	.	TGTGCCAGCAGCGTTATGGGGACAGCCCTCGGCAATGAGCAGTTCTTC	CASSVMGTALGNEQFF
.	TRBV12-3/TRBV12-4	TRBJ1-5	.	TGTGCCAGCGGGTTGAGTGGGAACAATCAGCCCCAGCATTTT	CASGLSGNNQPQHF
.	TRBV15	TRBJ1-2	many	TGTGCCACCAGCGCGCTTTTGGGGGACAACTATGGCTACACCTTC	CATSALLGDNYGYTF
.	TRBV11-2	TRBJ1-2	few	TGTGCCAGCAGCCGGGAACGCAGCTACGTAGGCTACACCTTC	CASSRERSYVGYTF
TRBD2	TRBV20-1	TRBJ2-7	.	TGCAGTGCTATACAAGAGGGGAGGGGAGGGACCTACGAGCAGTACTTC	CSAIQEGRGGTYEQYF
.	TRBV30	TRBJ2-1	once	TGTGCCTGGAGTGTCGGGGGCTCCTACAATGAGCAGTTCTTC	CAWSVGGSYNEQFF
.	TRBV20-1	TRBJ2-4	.	TGCAGTGGTGGAATGGGTCTAGCCAAAAACATTCAGTACTTC	CSGGMGLAKNIQYF
TRBD2	TRBV28	TRBJ2-7	.	TGTGCCAGCAGTCTGGGGACTAGCGGGGCCTTTTACGAGCAGTACTTC	CASSLGTSGAFYEQYF
.	TRBV20-1	TRBJ2-4	few	TGCAGTGCTAGGGAGGGGGTAGCCAAAAACATTCAGTACTTC	CSAREGVAKNIQYF
.	TRBV13	TRBJ2-7	.	TGTGCCAGCAGCAACACCCGGGACGGAGGCTACGAGCAGTACTTC	CASSNTRDGGYEQYF
TRBD2	TRBV20-1	TRBJ2-3	.	TGCAGTGCTGAAGGGCCGGGACTAGCAACAGATACGCAGTATTTT	CSAEGPGLATDTQYF
.	TRBV11-3	TRBJ2-3	.	TGTGCCAGCAGCCCCCGGGCGGGACATTTCACAGATACGCAGTATTTT	CASSPRAGHFTDTQYF
.	TRBV21-1	TRBJ2-6	many	TGTGCCAGCAGCCAGGGGACTGGGGCCAACGTCCTGACTTTC	CASSQGTGANVLTF